One sample yielded the 3 T cell receptor beta chains listed below, sequenced in a study of cytomegalovirus exposure and HLA in healthy donors. The PCR had 60 Vbeta and 13 Jbeta primers. Only in-frame clones appear in the TCRdb table, and some are missing; sequencing was by immunoSEQ multiplex PCR. The sample shows about 150,000 clones, roughly 77% of them seen only once. The sample taken for sequencing was PBMCs. All receptors come from a human donor in good health.

The chain uses TRBV11-2 and TRBJ2-7; TRBD1 aligns across 9 bases. The V segment lost 9 bases and the J segment 3 bases; nucleotides outside the gene matches: 3. The germline gives CDR1 SGHAT, CDR2 FQNNGV. This CDR3 contains 12 residues. The CDR3 DNA reads TGTGCCAGTACAGGGGGCGGCTACGAGCAGTACTTC. Amino acids: CASTGGGYEQYF.

The chain uses TRBV18 and TRBJ1-6; maybe TRBD1 (6 bases). V was clipped by 11 bases and J by 7 bases, with 12 bases between them. The CDR3 spans 12 residues. CDR1 and CDR2 from the germline V gene are KGHSH and LQKENI. The CDR3 DNA reads as TGTGCCGCAAAGAGGGGGAATTCACCCCTCCACTTT. Translated: CAAKRGNSPLHF.

V gene TRBV18 combines with J gene TRBJ2-7, with 13 bases fitting TRBD2. Germline V gene sequence: CDR1 KGHSH, CDR2 LQKENI. V gave up 5 bases and J gave up 6 bases; unmatched junction bases: 4. This CDR3 has 14 residues. CDR3 DNA: TGTGCCAGCTCAGCAACTAGCGGGGGGGCCGAGCAGTACTTC. This codes for CASSATSGGAEQYF.